Included here is one T cell receptor beta chain sequence, with context. The sample originates from a study of blood T cell repertoires in COVID-19. In the study overall: Samples of COVID-19 (acute and convalescent) were obtained from the United States, Italy and Spain. The cDNA or gDNA used as material had been derived from T cells, B-cell-depleted T cells, or PBMCs.

Deletions cut 2 bases from V and 4 bases from J, with 14 bases between. From germline, CDR1 is SGHKS and CDR2 YYEKEE (reference sequence). This CDR3 comprises 15 residues. Original methodology: Amplification from reference gene primers served as the basis for estimated nucleated cell counts. Clones were read by immunoSEQ multiplex PCR, and TCRdb kept only the in-frame ones, dropping some. V and J calls and clone size are as listed in that table; D and trimming were resolved from the DNA. The table lists approximately 130,000 clones, around 85% of them singletons. J is TRBJ2-3 and V is TRBV5-5; D might be TRBD1 (6 bases). This TCR derives from a human donor in a cohort sampled during active COVID-19. Sequenced material: peripheral blood. The CDR3 nucleotides read TGTGCCAGCAGCTTTCAGGGGAGCTCCGCAGATACGCAGTATTTT. Residues: CASSFQGSSADTQYF.